This T cell receptor beta chain originates from a study of T cell responses to AZD1222 COVID-19 vaccine. The table came from immunoSEQ multiplex PCR; TCRdb's copy has only in-frame clones and leaves some out. This sample has about 150,000 clones, with 90% found just once. From germline, CDR1 is SGHAT and CDR2 FQNNGV. The CDR3 consists of 13 residues. Trimming took off 0 bases at V and 3 bases at J, with 5 bases between the two ends. This chain connects TRBV11-2 to TRBJ2-5, with D unclear. This sequence was found in an adult in good health. The sample in question was peripheral blood, obtained on day 0 of AZD1222 vaccination. This CDR3 reads CASSLDIKETQYF. DNA for the CDR3: TGTGCCAGCAGCTTAGATATTAAAGAGACCCAGTACTTC.